The TCR beta chain described here comes from a study of blood T cell repertoires in COVID-19. About the research overall: Sample material is recorded as cDNA or gDNA derived from T cells, B-cell-depleted T cells, or PBMCs.

Germline V gene sequence: CDR1 SGHTA, CDR2 FQGNSA. Trimming shortened V by 5 bases and J by 0 bases, and 21 bases separated the two germline ends. The CDR3 runs 18 residues. The study drew participants aged about 18 to 90 years from 20 to 30 US areas. Cohort allocation depended upon clinical history that participants reported. Clones were read by immunoSEQ multiplex PCR, and TCRdb kept only the in-frame ones, dropping some. The table has 300,000 to 350,000 clones, around 89% seen once. The rearrangement uses TRBV7-2 and TRBJ2-3; D unresolved. This sequence was found in a woman younger than 35 with acute COVID-19. The sample taken for sequencing was PBMCs or T cells enriched from blood (not recorded which). The CDR3 nucleotides are TGTGCCAGCAGCCTCAGACCACCGGAGCTCACTAGCACAGATACGCAGTATTTT. Translating it yields CASSLRPPELTSTDTQYF.